This T cell receptor (beta chain) was sequenced for a study of T cell changes during pregnancy in multiple sclerosis. TCRdb keeps only in-frame clones here, not all; method: immunoSEQ multiplex PCR. Of about 39,000 clones detected, about 94% appear once; the ten largest clones hold roughly 0.35%. The germline V gene has CDR1 MGHDK and CDR2 SYGVNS. The CDR3 length is 15 residues. V lost 4 bases to trimming and J lost 3 bases; unmatched junction nucleotides: 5. The chain uses TRBV25-1 and TRBJ2-5; 10 bases line up with TRBD2. The specimen was CD4+ T cells from peripheral blood mononuclear cells, collected after pregnancy. The source of this sequence is a female donor with multiple sclerosis, enrolled in a pregnancy study. The CDR3 DNA follows: TGTGCCAGCAGTGGGGATCTAGCGGGAGAAGAGACCCAGTACTTC. Its protein product is CASSGDLAGEETQYF.